The clone carrying this TCR beta chain was detected only once. This record belongs to a study of blood T cell repertoires in COVID-19. In the source study's methods: By means of reference gene primer amplification, nucleated cell counts were estimated. Sequencing was performed with immunoSEQ multiplex PCR; in TCRdb, only in-frame clones are kept and a portion is missing. From that table come the V and J calls and clone size; the DNA was used to work out D and trimming. The sample has some 150,000 clones; roughly nine tenths are singletons. The length of the CDR3 is 14 residues. V lost 3 bases to trimming and J lost 5 bases; unmatched junction nucleotides: 6. Germline V gene lookup returns CDR1 LGHDT and CDR2 YNNKEL (reference sequence).

The chain carries TRBV3-1 (or the pseudogene TRBV3-2) and TRBJ1-2; 7 bases are shared with TRBD1. This clonotype was sampled from a woman between 40 and 50 years old with acute or convalescent COVID-19. Input material: peripheral blood. As DNA, the CDR3 is TGTGCCAGCAGCCAGGACAGGCCAAGGTATGGCTACACCTTC. Translated, it gives CASSQDRPRYGYTF.